The 31 T cell receptor beta chains reported below all come from one sample, sequenced in a study of blood T cell repertoires in COVID-19. Sequencing used immunoSEQ multiplex PCR; TCRdb keeps in-frame clones, though not all of them. The sample has approximately 290,000 clones, 80% to 90% seen once; the top ten hold 4% to 4.5%. Sequenced sample: PBMCs or T cells enriched from blood (not recorded which). The source of these receptors is a woman under 40 who had recovered from COVID-19.

This chain links TRBV19 with TRBJ1-2; D gene uncertain. CDR3 length: 14 residues. From germline, CDR1 is LNHDA and CDR2 SQIVND (reference sequence). V dropped 1 base and J dropped 7 bases, with 13 bases sitting between them. As DNA, the CDR3 is TGTGCCAGTAGTATAGGTCCCCGAGGAGCTGGCTACACCTTC. Translated, it gives CASSIGPRGAGYTF.

The CDR3 DNA reads TGTGCCACCAGCAGGACTAGCGGCTCCTACAATGAGCAGTTCTTC. Its protein product is CATSRTSGSYNEQFF. This chain uses TRBV15 with TRBJ2-1; 9 bases match TRBD2. Per germline, CDR1 LNHNV and CDR2 YYDKDF (reference sequence). V lost 3 bases, J lost 0 bases, and 0 bases stayed unmatched. The CDR3 has 15 residues. Using reference TRBV15 and TRBJ2-1 for the parts outside the CDR3, the full variable domain is DAMVIQNPRYQVTQFGKPVTLSCSQTLNHNVMYWYQQKSSQAPKLLFHYYDKDFNNEADTPDNFQSRRPNTSFCFLDIRSPGLGDTAMYLCATSRTSGSYNEQFFGPGTRLTVL.

In its sample, this clone was seen a few times. J is TRBJ1-2 and V is TRBV11-2, with 10 bases fitting TRBD1. The V gene end was trimmed by 5 bases and the J gene end by 6 bases; junction bases not matched to a gene: 12. Germline V gene lookup returns CDR1 SGHAT and CDR2 FQNNGV. The CDR3 extends over 16 amino acids. Here the CDR3 reads CASSVAAGTGADGYTF. The CDR3 bases are TGTGCCAGCAGCGTCGCGGCCGGGACAGGGGCTGATGGCTACACCTTC. The whole variable domain, filled in from reference TRBV11-2 and TRBJ1-2, reads EAGVAQSPRYKIIEKRQSVAFWCNPISGHATLYWYQQILGQGPKLLIQFQNNGVVDDSQLPKDRFSAERLKGVDSTLKIQPAKLEDSAVYLCASSVAAGTGADGYTFGSGTRLTVV.

The chain recombines TRBV2 with TRBJ2-7, with 11 bases matching TRBD1. The CDR3 has 15 amino acids. Germline CDR1 reads SNHLY; CDR2 reads FYNNEI. Trimming took 2 bases from V and 6 from J; bases not matched to a gene: 6. CDR3 nucleotide sequence: TGTGCCAGCAGTGAACAGGGACAGGGGGTCGGCGAGCAGTACTTC. Amino acids: CASSEQGQGVGEQYF.

V gene TRBV28 combines with J gene TRBJ1-1; possibly TRBD1 for D (5 bases). CDR3 size: 13 residues. V was trimmed by 6 bases and J by 5 bases, leaving 13 bases between them. Germline CDR1 and CDR2: MDHEN and SYDVKM. For the CDR3, the DNA is TGTGCCAGCAGCCCAACGGGGGGAACTGAAGCTTTCTTT. Amino acids: CASSPTGGTEAFF.

The CDR3 spells CASRLAGDTGELFF. The CDR3 bases are TGTGCCAGCAGGCTAGCGGGAGACACCGGGGAGCTGTTTTTT. The J gene is TRBJ2-2, the V gene TRBV6-5; 10 bases align to TRBD2. This CDR3 has 14 amino acids. The J segment lost 3 bases and the V segment lost 6 bases, leaving 1 base of the junction unmatched. Germline lookup yields CDR1 MNHEY and CDR2 SVGAGI.

This sequence joins TRBV19 and TRBJ2-7; 11 nucleotides match TRBD2. This CDR3 region has 17 residues. The trim removed 1 base at V and 2 bases at J, leaving 7 bases unmatched. CDR1 is LNHDA, CDR2 SQIVND, per germline (reference sequence). In DNA, the CDR3 is TGTGCCAGTAGTATAGGCCATACTAGCGGGGGAACCTACGAGCAGTACTTC. Its protein product is CASSIGHTSGGTYEQYF.

The genes are TRBV3-1 (or the pseudogene TRBV3-2) and TRBJ1-1; D is ambiguous. This CDR3 is 13 amino acids long. Germline CDR1 reads LGHDT; CDR2 reads YNNKEL (reference sequence). V was clipped by 3 bases and J by 10 bases, with 15 bases between them. CDR3 loop: CASSQATSGGAFF. The CDR3 region has the DNA TGTGCCAGCAGCCAGGCTACTTCAGGTGGAGCTTTCTTT.

The rearrangement links TRBV7-2 to TRBJ2-7; no clear D. Germline V gives CDR1 SGHTA, CDR2 FQGNSA. With 2 bases removed from V and 0 bases from J, the gap between germline ends came to 11 bases. CDR3 length equals 15 residues. CDR3 region: CASSLSPGSSYEQYF. The CDR3 region has the DNA TGTGCCAGCAGCTTATCGCCGGGTAGCTCCTACGAGCAGTACTTC.

This clone was seen only once. The CDR3 region is CASSPTSQFPYRGPKTQYF. The DNA for the CDR3 is TGTGCCAGCAGCCCAACCTCCCAATTTCCATACAGGGGGCCAAAGACCCAGTACTTC. The gene calls are TRBV13 and TRBJ2-5; 9 bases are shared with TRBD1. This CDR3 contains 19 residues. Germline CDR1 is PRHDT and CDR2 is FYEKMQ (reference sequence). V dropped 5 bases and J dropped 6; count of bases not matched to a gene: 22.

The chain couples TRBV5-1 to TRBJ2-7, with D maybe TRBD2 (5 bases). V lost 4 bases and J 0 bases, leaving 8 bases between the germline ends. The CDR3 loop spans 13 amino acids. CDR1 and CDR2 from the germline V gene are SGHRS and YFSETQ. The CDR3 DNA reads as TGCGCCAGCAGCGTACGGGGCTCCTACGAGCAGTACTTC. This encodes CASSVRGSYEQYF.

The chain couples TRBV10-3 to TRBJ1-4; D call uncertain. The germline V and J ends were trimmed by 4 bases and 7 bases, with 13 bases remaining between them. Germline values: CDR1 ENHRY, CDR2 SYGVKD. The CDR3 has 14 amino acids. CDR3 DNA: TGTGCCATCAGTGGGAGGGAAGGAACTGAAAAACTGTTTTTT. This encodes CAISGREGTEKLFF.

This chain links TRBV28 with TRBJ2-7; D uncertain. This CDR3 contains 14 residues. Germline CDR1 and CDR2: MDHEN and SYDVKM. The ends were cut back, 2 bases at V and 3 bases at J, with 11 bases in the middle. CDR3 in DNA: TGTGCCAGCAGTTTAGAACTTCTCTTCTACGAGCAGTACTTC. Translation gives CASSLELLFYEQYF.

This clone was found a few times. The J gene is TRBJ1-2, the V gene TRBV6-1, with 8 bases aligning to TRBD1. Germline V gene data show CDR1 as MNHNS and CDR2 as SASEGT. The CDR3 has 15 amino acids. V shed 4 bases and J 3 bases; nucleotides not matched to a gene: 7. CDR3 loop: CASSGASTGDYGYTF. In nucleotides, the CDR3 is TGTGCCAGCAGTGGAGCCTCGACAGGGGACTATGGCTACACCTTC.

V and J are TRBV10-3 and TRBJ1-5; 9 nucleotides agree with TRBD1. Looked up from germline, CDR1 is ENHRY and CDR2 is SYGVKD. The junction had 8 bases not matched to a gene; V was cut back by 10 bases and J by 4 bases. This CDR3 has 14 amino acids. CDR3 loop: CATGRTGENQPQHF. The CDR3 DNA sequence: TGTGCCACCGGGAGGACAGGGGAGAATCAGCCCCAGCATTTT.

This clone has just one count. This chain links TRBV11-2 with TRBJ1-1, with D unclear. V lost 1 base to trimming and J lost 5 bases, with 14 bases between them. There are 15 residues in the CDR3. CDR1 SGHAT and CDR2 FQNNGV come from the germline V gene. The CDR3 coding sequence is TGTGCCAGCAGCTTAGTGTACCCCGGAGGAACTGAAGCTTTCTTT. Translated: CASSLVYPGGTEAFF.

The chain employs TRBV9 and TRBJ2-1; weak D call: TRBD2 (6 bases). Per the germline V gene, CDR1 is SGDLS and CDR2 is YYNGEE. This CDR3 is 17 amino acids long. V dropped 2 bases and J dropped 2 bases, with 17 bases sitting between them. The DNA for the CDR3 is TGTGCCAGCAGCGTTGCCCATAGCGGCAATACCTACAATGAGCAGTTCTTC. It specifies CASSVAHSGNTYNEQFF.

CDR3 residues: CASSFDQGLANYEQFF. The CDR3 bases are TGTGCCAGCAGTTTCGATCAAGGACTAGCAAATTATGAGCAGTTCTTC. The chain is built from TRBV28 and TRBJ2-1, with TRBD2 matching 8 bases. This CDR3 contains 16 residues. Germline V gene sequence: CDR1 MDHEN, CDR2 SYDVKM. The V gene end was trimmed by 3 bases and the J gene end by 8 bases; junction bases not matched to a gene: 12. Full variable domain (outside the CDR3, taken from reference TRBV28 and TRBJ2-1): DVKVTQSSRYLVKRTGEKVFLECVQDMDHENMFWYRQDPGLGLRLIYFSYDVKMKEKGDIPEGYSVSREKKERFSLILESASTNQTSMYLCASSFDQGLANYEQFFGPGTRLTVL.

This chain uses TRBV28 with TRBJ2-1; unclear D gene. The germline CDR1 and CDR2 sequences are MDHEN and SYDVKM. Trimming left V 6 bases short and J 0 bases short, with 9 bases between. The CDR3 is made up of 14 amino acids. CDR3 amino acids: CASSRTGSYNEQFF. The CDR3 nucleotides are TGTGCCAGCAGCCGAACCGGCTCCTACAATGAGCAGTTCTTC.

The V and J genes are TRBV4-2 and TRBJ1-1, with D unresolved. Germline CDR1 LGHNA, CDR2 YNFKEQ. The CDR3 has 13 amino acids. V was cut by 4 bases and J by 3 bases, with 9 bases left in between. The CDR3 loop is CASSPPRYTEAFF. CDR3 in DNA: TGTGCCAGCAGCCCTCCCCGGTACACTGAAGCTTTCTTT.

In DNA form, the CDR3 reads TGTGCCAGTAGTCCTGGACTAGCCCCCCAAGAGACCCAGTACTTC. Protein sequence: CASSPGLAPQETQYF. This chain uses TRBV19 with TRBJ2-5; 8 bases align to TRBD2. The CDR3 contains 15 residues. V shed 5 bases, J shed 1 base, and the junction held 6 bases outside the gene matches. Germline V gene lookup returns CDR1 LNHDA and CDR2 SQIVND (reference sequence).

This clone was counted between two and nine times. The V and J genes are TRBV7-8 and TRBJ2-7; D perhaps matches TRBD1 (6 bases). CDR1 and CDR2 (germline): SGHVS, FQNEAQ. Trimming left V 5 bases short and J 2 bases short, with 16 bases between. The CDR3 is 15 amino acids. CDR3 region: CASSADRKKTYEQYF. The CDR3 region has the DNA TGTGCCAGCAGCGCAGACAGGAAAAAAACCTACGAGCAGTACTTC.

The chain combines TRBV7-8 with TRBJ2-2, with 7 bases fitting TRBD2. The CDR3 extends over 19 amino acids. The germline CDR1 and CDR2 sequences are SGHVS and FQNEAQ. Trimming at V came to 0 bases and at J to 0 bases, leaving 10 bases not matched to a gene. CDR3 amino acids: CASSLARLAVHANTGELFF. CDR3 DNA: TGTGCCAGCAGCTTAGCGAGACTAGCTGTTCACGCGAACACCGGGGAGCTGTTTTTT.

This clone came up once. The V gene is TRBV30, the J gene TRBJ2-7, with a possible D match to TRBD1 (5 bases). V lost 0 bases and J 2 bases, leaving 11 bases between the germline ends. Germline V gives CDR1 GTSNPN, CDR2 SVGIG (reference sequence). The CDR3 totals 14 residues. In DNA, the CDR3 is TGTGCCTGGAGTGTACAGGCAGTTCCCTACGAGCAGTACTTC. Encoded protein: CAWSVQAVPYEQYF.

The genes are TRBV7-9 and TRBJ2-3; TRBD1 agrees at 8 bases. The CDR3 covers 15 residues. Unmatched junction bases numbered 6, after V lost 5 bases and J lost 2 bases. Germline lookup yields CDR1 SEHNR and CDR2 FQNEAQ (reference sequence). The CDR3 DNA reads as TGTGCCAGCAGCCCCGACAGGGGTCCCACAGATACGCAGTATTTT. Translation: CASSPDRGPTDTQYF.

The chain joins TRBV11-2 to TRBJ1-5; no clear D. The CDR3 runs to 15 residues. The ends were cut back, 5 bases at V and 3 bases at J, with 14 bases in the middle. Germline values: CDR1 SGHAT, CDR2 FQNNGV. Written as DNA, the CDR3 is TGTGCCAGCAGCCCGGGAGCGACACACAATCAGCCCCAGCATTTT. As protein: CASSPGATHNQPQHF.

CDR3 nucleotide sequence: TGTGCCAGCAGCCAAAAGGGGCCCCACTACGAGCAGTACTTC. This sequence encodes CASSQKGPHYEQYF. The rearrangement links TRBV3-1 (or the pseudogene TRBV3-2) to TRBJ2-7; the D gene is possibly TRBD1 (5 bases). Trimming shortened V by 2 bases and J by 3 bases, and 11 bases separated the two germline ends. Germline lookup yields CDR1 LGHDT and CDR2 YNNKEL (reference sequence). The CDR3 extends over 14 amino acids.

The rearrangement links TRBV19 to TRBJ2-1; 10 bases are shared with TRBD2. Germline CDR1 and CDR2: LNHDA and SQIVND (reference sequence). The V segment lost 1 base and the J segment 11 bases; nucleotides outside the gene matches: 2. The CDR3 covers 13 residues. The CDR3 region is CASSIGLAGKQFF. The CDR3, as DNA: TGTGCCAGTAGTATAGGACTAGCGGGTAAGCAGTTCTTC.

V gene TRBV19 combines with J gene TRBJ2-7; a possible D gene is TRBD1 (6 bases). V shed 0 bases and J shed 1 base, with 19 bases lying between them. Germline CDR1 is LNHDA and CDR2 is SQIVND (reference sequence). CDR3 length: 18 amino acids. CDR3 residues: CASSIDVRVQGISYEQYF. The CDR3 coding sequence is TGTGCCAGTAGTATAGATGTTCGGGTCCAGGGGATTTCCTACGAGCAGTACTTC.

The DNA of the CDR3 is TGCAGCGTTGTTTGGAGGGTCAGGCTGCGCTACGAGCAGTACTTC. This gives the protein CSVVWRVRLRYEQYF. The chain employs TRBV29-1 and TRBJ2-7; a possible D gene is TRBD2 (6 bases). The CDR3 totals 15 residues. The germline gives CDR1 SQVTM, CDR2 ANQGSEA. Between the trimmed V and J ends, which lost 4 bases and 3 bases, there was a span of 19 bases.

The CDR3 sequence: CASSLVNTGDGYTF. The CDR3 DNA reads as TGCGCCAGCAGCTTAGTCAATACAGGGGACGGCTACACCTTC. The rearrangement links TRBV4-1 to TRBJ1-2; 7 nucleotides line up with TRBD1. Germline-derived CDR1 and CDR2 are MGHRA and YSYEKL. The ends lost 5 bases at V and 8 bases at J; junction bases unmatched: 11. The CDR3 loop spans 14 amino acids.